This entry concerns a single T cell receptor beta chain. TCRdb itself ran the RT-PCR reads through MiXCR, one entry per CDR3 protein. This table has fewer than 800,000 distinct CDR3 sequences, approximately 15% appearing once. V gave up 2 bases and J gave up 0 bases; unmatched junction bases: 2. The CDR3 is 15 residues long. Looked up from germline, CDR1 is SGHNT and CDR2 is YYREEE (reference sequence). This chain links TRBV5-4 with TRBJ2-4; 7 bases align to TRBD2. The source material was memory CD4+ T cells from blood. The sequence was obtained from a female donor in good health, serving as a healthy control. The CDR3 spells CASSLAGPAKNIQYF. In nucleotides, the CDR3 is TGTGCCAGCAGCTTAGCGGGACCAGCCAAAAACATTCAGTACTTC. Looking up the rest from reference TRBV5-4 and TRBJ2-4 gives the full variable domain: ETGVTQSPTHLIKTRGQQVTLRCSSQSGHNTVSWYQQALGQGPQFIFQYYREEENGRGNFPPRFSGLQFPNYSSELNVNALELDDSALYLCASSLAGPAKNIQYFGAGTRLSVL.